This TCR beta chain was recorded in a study of cytomegalovirus exposure and HLA in healthy donors. Whole-study findings and limits: About 87% or about 30% of the time was how often most TCR beta V segments were productive, according to an earlier analysis. Rare TCR sequences dominated, though some public TCRs recurred in many donors. Sequencing artifact likely explains a cluster of highly shared sequence variants.

The V end lost 3 bases, the J end lost 1 base, and 8 bases lay between the germline ends. Germline CDR1 is SGHNT and CDR2 is YENEEA. The CDR3 runs 14 residues. Researchers ran the PCR with 60 Vbeta and 13 Jbeta primers. The method was immunoSEQ multiplex PCR; TCRdb's version includes in-frame clones alone and lacks a portion of them. Of about 210,000 clones detected, 75% to 80% appear once; the ten largest clones hold approximately 1.8%. This clone appeared a single time. What it recognizes is unknown. The source material was PBMCs. The sequence was obtained from a male donor in good health and CMV-seronegative. The chain combines TRBV11-3 with TRBJ2-3, with D perhaps matching TRBD2 (5 bases). The CDR3 DNA sequence: TGTGCCAGCAGCTTCGGCGGGCGCACAGATACGCAGTATTTT. Protein product: CASSFGGRTDTQYF.